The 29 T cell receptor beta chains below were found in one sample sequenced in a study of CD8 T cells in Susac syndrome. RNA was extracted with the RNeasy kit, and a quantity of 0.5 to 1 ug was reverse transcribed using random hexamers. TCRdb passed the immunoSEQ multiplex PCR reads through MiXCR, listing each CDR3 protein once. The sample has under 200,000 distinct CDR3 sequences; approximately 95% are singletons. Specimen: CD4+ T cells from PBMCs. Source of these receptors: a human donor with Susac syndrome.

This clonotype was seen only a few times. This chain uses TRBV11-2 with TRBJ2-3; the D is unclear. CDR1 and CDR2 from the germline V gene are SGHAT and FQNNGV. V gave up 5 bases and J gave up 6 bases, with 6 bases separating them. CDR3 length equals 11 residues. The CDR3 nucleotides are TGTGCCAGCAGCCCCCTCGATACGCAGTATTTT. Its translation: CASSPLDTQYF.

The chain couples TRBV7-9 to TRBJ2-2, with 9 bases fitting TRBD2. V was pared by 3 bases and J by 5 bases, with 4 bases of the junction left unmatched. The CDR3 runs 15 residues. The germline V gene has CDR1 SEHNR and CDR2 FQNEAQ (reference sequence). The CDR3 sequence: CASSFSSGETGELFF. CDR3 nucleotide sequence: TGTGCCAGCAGCTTTTCTAGCGGGGAGACCGGGGAGCTGTTTTTT.

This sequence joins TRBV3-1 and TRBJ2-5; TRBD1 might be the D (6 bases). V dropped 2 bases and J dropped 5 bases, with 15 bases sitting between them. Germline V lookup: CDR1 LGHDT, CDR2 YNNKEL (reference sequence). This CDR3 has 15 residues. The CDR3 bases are TGTGCCAGCAGCCAAATGGGGACAACCAAGGAGACCCAGTACTTC. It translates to CASSQMGTTKETQYF.

The CDR3 DNA reads TGTGCCAGCAGCCAAAGGACAGGGGCGAACACTGAAGCTTTCTTT. As protein: CASSQRTGANTEAFF. The genes are TRBV12-3 or TRBV12-4 and TRBJ1-1, with TRBD1 identical over 9 bases. The trim removed 6 bases at V and 1 base at J, leaving 6 bases unmatched. The CDR3 totals 15 residues.

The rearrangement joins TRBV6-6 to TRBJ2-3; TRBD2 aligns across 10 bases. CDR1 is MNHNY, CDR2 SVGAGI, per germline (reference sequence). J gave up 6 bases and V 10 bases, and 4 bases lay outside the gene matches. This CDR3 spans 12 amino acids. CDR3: CATATSGDTQYF. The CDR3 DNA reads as TGTGCCACGGCGACTAGCGGGGATACGCAGTATTTT.

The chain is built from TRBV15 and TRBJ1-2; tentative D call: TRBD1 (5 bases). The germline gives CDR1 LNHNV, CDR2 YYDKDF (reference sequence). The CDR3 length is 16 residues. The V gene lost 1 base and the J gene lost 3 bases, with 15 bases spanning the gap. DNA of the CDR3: TGTGCCACCAGCAGAGGCCGAGACGGGGCCCACTATGGCTACACCTTC. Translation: CATSRGRDGAHYGYTF.

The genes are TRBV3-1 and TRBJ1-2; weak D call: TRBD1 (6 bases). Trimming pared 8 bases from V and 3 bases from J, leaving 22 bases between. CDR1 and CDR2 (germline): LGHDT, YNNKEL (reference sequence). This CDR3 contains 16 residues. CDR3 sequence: CASPTGFGIIYYGYTF. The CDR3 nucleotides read TGTGCCAGCCCTACAGGGTTCGGCATAATATACTATGGCTACACCTTC.

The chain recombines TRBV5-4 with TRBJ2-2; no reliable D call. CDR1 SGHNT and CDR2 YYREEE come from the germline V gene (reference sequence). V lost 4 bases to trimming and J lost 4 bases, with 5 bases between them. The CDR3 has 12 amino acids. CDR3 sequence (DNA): TGTGCCAGCAGCCCTGTCACCGGGGAGCTGTTTTTT. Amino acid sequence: CASSPVTGELFF.

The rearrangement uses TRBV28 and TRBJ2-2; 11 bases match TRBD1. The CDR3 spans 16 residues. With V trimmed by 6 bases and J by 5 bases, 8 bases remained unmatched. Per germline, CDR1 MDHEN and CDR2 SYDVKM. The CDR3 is CASRPTDRGRTGELFF. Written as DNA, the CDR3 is TGTGCCAGCAGACCTACGGACAGGGGGCGTACCGGGGAGCTGTTTTTT.

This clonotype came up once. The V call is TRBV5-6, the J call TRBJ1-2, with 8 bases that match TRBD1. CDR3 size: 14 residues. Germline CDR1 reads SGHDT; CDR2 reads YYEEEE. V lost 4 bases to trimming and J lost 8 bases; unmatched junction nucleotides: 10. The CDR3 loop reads CASSGDGQGGGYTF. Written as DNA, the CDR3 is TGTGCCAGCAGCGGAGATGGACAGGGAGGGGGCTACACCTTC.

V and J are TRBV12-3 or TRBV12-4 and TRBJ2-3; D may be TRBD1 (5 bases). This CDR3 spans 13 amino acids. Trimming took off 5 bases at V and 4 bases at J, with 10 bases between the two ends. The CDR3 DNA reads TGTGCCAGCAGTGGGGCTGGGGCAGATACGCAGTATTTT. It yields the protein CASSGAGADTQYF.

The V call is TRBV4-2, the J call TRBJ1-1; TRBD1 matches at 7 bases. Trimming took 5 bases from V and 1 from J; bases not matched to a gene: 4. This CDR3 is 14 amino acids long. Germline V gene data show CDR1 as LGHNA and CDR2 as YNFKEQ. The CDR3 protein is CASSEGAQNTEAFF. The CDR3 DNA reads TGTGCCAGCAGCGAGGGGGCGCAGAACACTGAAGCTTTCTTT.

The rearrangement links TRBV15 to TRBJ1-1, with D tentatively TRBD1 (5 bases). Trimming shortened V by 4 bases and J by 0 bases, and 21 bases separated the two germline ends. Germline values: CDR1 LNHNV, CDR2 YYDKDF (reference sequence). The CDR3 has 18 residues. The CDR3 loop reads CATSTPRVGREVNTEAFF. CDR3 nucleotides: TGTGCCACCAGCACCCCCAGAGTTGGCAGGGAGGTGAACACTGAAGCTTTCTTT.

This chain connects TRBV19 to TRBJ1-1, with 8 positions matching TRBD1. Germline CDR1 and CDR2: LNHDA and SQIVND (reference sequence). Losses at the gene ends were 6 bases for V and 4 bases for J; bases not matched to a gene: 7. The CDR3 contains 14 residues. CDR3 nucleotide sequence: TGTGCCAGTAGCTTGGACAGGGTGACCACTGAAGCTTTCTTT. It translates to CASSLDRVTTEAFF.

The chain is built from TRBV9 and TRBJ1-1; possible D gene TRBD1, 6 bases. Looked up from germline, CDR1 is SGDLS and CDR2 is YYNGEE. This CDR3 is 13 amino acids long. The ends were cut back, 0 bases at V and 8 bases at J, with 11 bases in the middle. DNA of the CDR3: TGTGCCAGCAGCGTAGCTACGGGGGCCGAAGCTTTCTTT. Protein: CASSVATGAEAFF. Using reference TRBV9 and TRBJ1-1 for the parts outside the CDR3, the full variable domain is DSGVTQTPKHLITATGQRVTLRCSPRSGDLSVYWYQQSLDQGLQFLIQYYNGEERAKGNILERFSAQQFPDLHSELNLSSLELGDSALYFCASSVATGAEAFFGQGTRLTVV.

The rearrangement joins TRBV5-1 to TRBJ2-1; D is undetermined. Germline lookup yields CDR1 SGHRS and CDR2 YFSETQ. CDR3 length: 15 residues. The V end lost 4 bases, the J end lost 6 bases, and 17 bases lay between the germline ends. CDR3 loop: CASSPDLVGANEQFF. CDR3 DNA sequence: TGCGCCAGCAGCCCAGACTTAGTAGGAGCCAATGAGCAGTTCTTC.

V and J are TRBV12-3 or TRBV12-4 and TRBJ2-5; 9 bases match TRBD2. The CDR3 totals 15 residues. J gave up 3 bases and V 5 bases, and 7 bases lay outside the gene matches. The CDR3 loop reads CASSGSGRREETQYF. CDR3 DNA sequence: TGTGCCAGCAGTGGTAGCGGGAGAAGGGAAGAGACCCAGTACTTC.

Here the CDR3 DNA reads TGTGCCAGCAGTTCCCACGGGGGGCAGCGTGACGAGCAGTACTTC. Translating it yields CASSSHGGQRDEQYF. The chain joins TRBV28 to TRBJ2-7, with a tentative D call TRBD2 (7 bases). The V end lost 4 bases, the J end lost 5 bases, and 18 bases lay between the germline ends. The CDR3 is made up of 15 amino acids. Germline V gene sequence: CDR1 MDHEN, CDR2 SYDVKM.

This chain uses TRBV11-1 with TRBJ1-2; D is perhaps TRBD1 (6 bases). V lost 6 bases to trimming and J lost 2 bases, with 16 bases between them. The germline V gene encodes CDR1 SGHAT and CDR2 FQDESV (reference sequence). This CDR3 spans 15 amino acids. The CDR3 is CASSQRRDNNYGYTF. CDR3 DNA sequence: TGTGCCAGCAGTCAGCGCCGGGACAACAACTATGGCTACACCTTC.

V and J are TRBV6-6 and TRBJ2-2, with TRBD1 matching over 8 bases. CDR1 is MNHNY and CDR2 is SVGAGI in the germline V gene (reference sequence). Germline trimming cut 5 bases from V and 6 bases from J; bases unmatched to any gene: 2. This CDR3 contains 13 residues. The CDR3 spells CASSTTGAGELFF. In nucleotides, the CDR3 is TGTGCCAGCAGTACGACAGGGGCCGGGGAGCTGTTTTTT.

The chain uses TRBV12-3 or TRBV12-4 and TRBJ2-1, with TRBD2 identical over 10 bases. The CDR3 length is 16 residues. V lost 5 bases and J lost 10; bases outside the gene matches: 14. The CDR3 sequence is CASSPPRASGRHEQFF. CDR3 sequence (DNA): TGTGCCAGCAGTCCCCCTAGGGCTAGCGGGAGACACGAGCAGTTCTTC.

The CDR3 protein is CASSQSSGRETQYF. CDR3 DNA: TGTGCCAGCAGCCAAAGTAGCGGGAGAGAGACCCAGTACTTC. The chain joins TRBV3-1 to TRBJ2-5, with TRBD2 matching over 9 bases. The junction had 2 bases not matched to a gene; V was cut back by 2 bases and J by 4 bases. The CDR3 has 14 amino acids. The germline V gene encodes CDR1 LGHDT and CDR2 YNNKEL (reference sequence).

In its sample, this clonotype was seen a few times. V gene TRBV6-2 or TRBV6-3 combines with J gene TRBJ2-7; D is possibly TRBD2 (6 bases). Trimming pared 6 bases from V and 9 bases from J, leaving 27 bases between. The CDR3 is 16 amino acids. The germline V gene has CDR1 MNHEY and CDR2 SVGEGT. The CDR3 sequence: CASSPRGTDISTRQYF. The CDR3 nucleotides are TGTGCCAGCAGCCCCCGGGGGACGGACATCTCTACGAGGCAGTACTTC.

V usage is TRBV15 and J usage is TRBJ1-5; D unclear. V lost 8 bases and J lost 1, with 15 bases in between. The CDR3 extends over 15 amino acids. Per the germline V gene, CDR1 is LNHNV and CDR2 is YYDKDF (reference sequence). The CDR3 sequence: CATSLELGSNQPQHF. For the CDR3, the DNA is TGTGCCACCTCCCTCGAGCTTGGCAGCAATCAGCCCCAGCATTTT.

The chain's CDR3 is CSARAVQVPGGNSPLHF. The DNA of the CDR3 is TGCAGTGCTAGAGCTGTGCAAGTTCCAGGGGGCAATTCACCCCTCCACTTT. The rearrangement links TRBV20-1 to TRBJ1-6, with TRBD1 matching over 8 bases. The CDR3 is made up of 17 amino acids. V dropped 1 base and J dropped 7; count of bases not matched to a gene: 12. In germline, CDR1 is DFQATT, CDR2 SNEGSKA (reference sequence).

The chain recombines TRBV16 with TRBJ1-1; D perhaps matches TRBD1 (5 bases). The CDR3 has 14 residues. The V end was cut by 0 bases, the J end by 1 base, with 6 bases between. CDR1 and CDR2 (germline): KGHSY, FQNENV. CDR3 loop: CASSQSGTNTEAFF. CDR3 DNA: TGTGCCAGCAGCCAATCGGGGACGAACACTGAAGCTTTCTTT. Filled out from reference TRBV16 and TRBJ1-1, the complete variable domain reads GEEVAQTPKHLVRGEGQKAKLYCAPIKGHSYVFWYQQVLKNEFKFLISFQNENVFDETGMPKERFSAKCLPNSPCSLEIQATKLEDSAVYFCASSQSGTNTEAFFGQGTRLTVV.

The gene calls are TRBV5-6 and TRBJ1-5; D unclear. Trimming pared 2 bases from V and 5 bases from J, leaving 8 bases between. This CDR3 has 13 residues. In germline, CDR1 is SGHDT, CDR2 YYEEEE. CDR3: CASSFLGDQPQHF. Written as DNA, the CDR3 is TGTGCCAGCAGCTTCCTCGGAGATCAGCCCCAGCATTTT.

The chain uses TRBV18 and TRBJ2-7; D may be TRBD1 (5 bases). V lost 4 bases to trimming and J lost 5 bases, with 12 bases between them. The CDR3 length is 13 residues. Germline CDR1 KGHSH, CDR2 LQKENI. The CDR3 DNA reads TGTGCCAGCTCACTCGACCAGGGTAACGAGCAGTACGTC. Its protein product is CASSLDQGNEQYV.

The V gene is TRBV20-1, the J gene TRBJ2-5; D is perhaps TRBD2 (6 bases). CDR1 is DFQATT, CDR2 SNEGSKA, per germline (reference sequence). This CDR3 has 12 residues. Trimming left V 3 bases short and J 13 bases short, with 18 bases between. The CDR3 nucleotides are TGCAGTGCTAGTTCGGGGGAGTTAGCATGGTACTTC. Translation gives CSASSGELAWYF.